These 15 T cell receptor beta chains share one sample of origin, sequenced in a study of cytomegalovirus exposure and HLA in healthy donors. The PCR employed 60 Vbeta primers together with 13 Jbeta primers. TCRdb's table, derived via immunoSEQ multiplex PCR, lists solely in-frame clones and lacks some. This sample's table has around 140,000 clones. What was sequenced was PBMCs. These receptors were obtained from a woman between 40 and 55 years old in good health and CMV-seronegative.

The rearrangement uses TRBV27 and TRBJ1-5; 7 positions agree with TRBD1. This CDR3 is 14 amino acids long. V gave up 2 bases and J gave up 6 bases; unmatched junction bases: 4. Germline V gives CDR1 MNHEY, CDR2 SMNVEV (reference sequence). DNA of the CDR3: TGTGCCAGCAGTTTAGAACAGGGGAGTCAGCCCCAGCATTTT. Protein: CASSLEQGSQPQHF.

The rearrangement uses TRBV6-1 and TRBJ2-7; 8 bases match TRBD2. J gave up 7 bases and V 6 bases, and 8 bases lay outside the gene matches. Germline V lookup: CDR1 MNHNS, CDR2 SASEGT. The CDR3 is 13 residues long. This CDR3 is CASSVSGRGEQYF. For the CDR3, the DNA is TGTGCCAGCAGCGTTTCCGGGAGGGGGGAGCAGTACTTC.

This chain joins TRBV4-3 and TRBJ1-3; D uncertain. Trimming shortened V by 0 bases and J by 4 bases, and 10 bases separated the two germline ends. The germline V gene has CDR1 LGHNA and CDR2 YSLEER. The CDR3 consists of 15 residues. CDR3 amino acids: CASSQDYGAGNTIYF. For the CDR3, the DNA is TGCGCCAGCAGCCAAGATTACGGTGCAGGAAACACCATATATTTT.

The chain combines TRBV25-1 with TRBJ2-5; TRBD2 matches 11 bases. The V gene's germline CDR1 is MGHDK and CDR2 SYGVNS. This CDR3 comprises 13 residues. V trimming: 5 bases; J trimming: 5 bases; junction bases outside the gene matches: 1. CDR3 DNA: TGTGCCAGCAGTTTAGCGGGGGGGGAGACCCAGTACTTC. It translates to CASSLAGGETQYF.

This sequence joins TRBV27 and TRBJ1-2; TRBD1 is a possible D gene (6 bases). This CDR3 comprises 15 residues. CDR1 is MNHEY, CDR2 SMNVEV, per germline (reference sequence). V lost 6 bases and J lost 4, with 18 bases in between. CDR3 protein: CASSLTLQGGYGYTF. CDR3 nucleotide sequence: TGTGCCAGCAGCCTAACCCTACAAGGGGGCTATGGCTACACCTTC.

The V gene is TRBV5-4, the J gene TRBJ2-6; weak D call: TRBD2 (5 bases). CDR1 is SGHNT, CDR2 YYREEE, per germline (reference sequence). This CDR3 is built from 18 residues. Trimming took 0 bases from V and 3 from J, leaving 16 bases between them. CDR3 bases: TGTGCCAGCAGCTTGGCCCTACAGATCAGCGGTGGGGCCAACGTCCTGACTTTC. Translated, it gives CASSLALQISGGANVLTF.

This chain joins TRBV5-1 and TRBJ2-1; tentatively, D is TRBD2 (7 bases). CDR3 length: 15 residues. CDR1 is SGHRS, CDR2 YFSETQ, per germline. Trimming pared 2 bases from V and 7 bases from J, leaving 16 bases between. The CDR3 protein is CASSFYGGQSNEQFF. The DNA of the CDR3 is TGCGCCAGCAGCTTTTACGGGGGGCAATCGAATGAGCAGTTCTTC. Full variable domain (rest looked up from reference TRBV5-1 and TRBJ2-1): KAGVTQTPRYLIKTRGQQVTLSCSPISGHRSVSWYQQTPGQGLQFLFEYFSETQRNKGNFPGRFSGRQFSNSRSEMNVSTLELGDSALYLCASSFYGGQSNEQFFGPGTRLTVL.

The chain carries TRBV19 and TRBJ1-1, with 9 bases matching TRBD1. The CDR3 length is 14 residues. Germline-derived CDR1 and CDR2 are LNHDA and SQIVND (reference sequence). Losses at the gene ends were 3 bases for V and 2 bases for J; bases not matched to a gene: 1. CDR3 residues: CASSMTGGNTEAFF. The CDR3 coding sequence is TGTGCCAGTAGTATGACAGGGGGAAACACTGAAGCTTTCTTT.

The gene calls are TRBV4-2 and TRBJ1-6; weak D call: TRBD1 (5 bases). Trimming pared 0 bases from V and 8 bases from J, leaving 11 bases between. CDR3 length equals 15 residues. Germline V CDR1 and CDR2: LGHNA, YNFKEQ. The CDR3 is CASSQDPARDSPLHF. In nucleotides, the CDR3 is TGTGCCAGCAGCCAAGATCCGGCCAGGGATTCACCCCTCCACTTT.

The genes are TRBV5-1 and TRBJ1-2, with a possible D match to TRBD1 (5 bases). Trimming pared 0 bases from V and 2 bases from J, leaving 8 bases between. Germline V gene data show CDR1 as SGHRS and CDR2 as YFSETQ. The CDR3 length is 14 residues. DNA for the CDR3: TGCGCCAGCAGCTTGGACGGGGGGAACTATGGCTACACCTTC. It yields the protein CASSLDGGNYGYTF.

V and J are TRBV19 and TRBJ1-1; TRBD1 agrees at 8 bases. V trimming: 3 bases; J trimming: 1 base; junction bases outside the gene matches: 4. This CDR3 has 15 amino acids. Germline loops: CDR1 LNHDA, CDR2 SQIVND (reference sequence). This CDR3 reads CASSIRGQGNTEAFF. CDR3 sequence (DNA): TGTGCCAGTAGTATCCGAGGACAGGGGAACACTGAAGCTTTCTTT.

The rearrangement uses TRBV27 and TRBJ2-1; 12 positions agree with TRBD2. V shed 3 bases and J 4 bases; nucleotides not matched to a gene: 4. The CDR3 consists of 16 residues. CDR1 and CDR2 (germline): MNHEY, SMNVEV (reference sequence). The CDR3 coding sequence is TGTGCCAGCAGTTTGAGAACTAGCGGGGGGTACAATGAGCAGTTCTTC. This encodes CASSLRTSGGYNEQFF.

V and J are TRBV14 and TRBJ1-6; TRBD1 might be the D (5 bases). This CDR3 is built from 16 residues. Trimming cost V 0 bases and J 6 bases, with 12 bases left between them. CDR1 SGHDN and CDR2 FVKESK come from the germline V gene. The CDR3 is CASSQDAGNFNSPLHF. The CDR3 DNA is TGTGCCAGCAGCCAAGATGCAGGGAACTTTAATTCACCCCTCCACTTT.

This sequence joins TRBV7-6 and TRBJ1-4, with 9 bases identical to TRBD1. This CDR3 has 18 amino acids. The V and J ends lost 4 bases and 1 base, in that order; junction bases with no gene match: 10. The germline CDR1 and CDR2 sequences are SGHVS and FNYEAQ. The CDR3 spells CASSSAPGQGGTNEKLFF. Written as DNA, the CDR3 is TGTGCCAGCAGCTCAGCTCCGGGACAGGGTGGAACTAATGAAAAACTGTTTTTT.

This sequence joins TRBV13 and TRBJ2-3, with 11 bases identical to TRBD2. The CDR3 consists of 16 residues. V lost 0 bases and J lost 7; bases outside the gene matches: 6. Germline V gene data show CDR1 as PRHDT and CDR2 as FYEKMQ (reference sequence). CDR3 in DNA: TGTGCCAGCAGCTTAGGGCTAGCGGGGGGCCTACATACGCAGTATTTT. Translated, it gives CASSLGLAGGLHTQYF. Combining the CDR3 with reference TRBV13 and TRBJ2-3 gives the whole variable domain AAGVIQSPRHLIKEKRETATLKCYPIPRHDTVYWYQQGPGQDPQFLISFYEKMQSDKGSIPDRFSAQQFSDYHSELNMSSLELGDSALYFCASSLGLAGGLHTQYFGPGTRLTVL.